A single sample gave rise to the 32 T cell receptor beta chains below, sequenced in a study of blood T cell repertoires in COVID-19. Here immunoSEQ multiplex PCR was the method, and the copy in TCRdb shows in-frame clones only, minus some. This sample has under 100,000 clones, with around 88% found just once. Sequencing input: peripheral blood. The receptors originated from a man aged 25 to 40 with acute or convalescent COVID-19.

The rearrangement links TRBV7-9 to TRBJ1-4, with 9 bases matching TRBD1. With V trimmed by 3 bases and J by 7 bases, 6 bases remained unmatched. The CDR3 has 15 residues. Germline V gives CDR1 SEHNR, CDR2 FQNEAQ (reference sequence). The chain's CDR3 is CASSLQGTGLEKLFF. CDR3 DNA sequence: TGTGCCAGCAGCTTGCAAGGGACAGGGCTTGAAAAACTGTTTTTT.

V usage is TRBV6-2 or TRBV6-3 and J usage is TRBJ2-4; 9 bases agree with TRBD2. CDR1 is MNHEY and CDR2 is SVGEGT in the germline V gene. V gave up 6 bases and J gave up 0 bases; unmatched junction bases: 3. CDR3 length: 15 amino acids. The CDR3 spells CASSFSGRAKNIQYF. The CDR3 DNA is TGTGCCAGCAGCTTTAGCGGGAGAGCCAAAAACATTCAGTACTTC.

The V and J genes are TRBV4-3 and TRBJ1-1, with D possibly matching TRBD1 (6 bases). The CDR3 has 14 residues. V was cut by 0 bases and J by 10 bases, with 15 bases left in between. Germline-derived CDR1 and CDR2 are LGHNA and YSLEER. The CDR3 sequence: CASSQEVRGGGAFF. The DNA for the CDR3 is TGCGCCAGCAGCCAAGAAGTGCGCGGGGGCGGAGCTTTCTTT.

This clone was counted only a few times. The rearrangement joins TRBV4-1 to TRBJ1-6; perhaps TRBD1 as D (5 bases). The CDR3 is made up of 15 amino acids. Trimming cost V 0 bases and J 11 bases, with 14 bases left between them. Germline assignment: CDR1 MGHRA and CDR2 YSYEKL. CDR3 sequence: CASSQESGSGTPLHF. The CDR3 bases are TGCGCCAGCAGCCAAGAGTCAGGGAGCGGGACACCCCTCCACTTT.

The V call is TRBV10-2, the J call TRBJ1-6; tentatively, D is TRBD1 (6 bases). This CDR3 spans 13 amino acids. CDR1 is WSHSY, CDR2 SAAADI, per germline. Trimming stripped 7 bases from V and 7 bases from J, with 11 bases between. The CDR3 reads CASTDSPNSPLHF. The CDR3 DNA is TGCGCCAGCACGGACAGCCCCAATTCACCCCTCCACTTT.

This chain joins TRBV28 and TRBJ1-1, with TRBD1 as a possible D gene (5 bases). Germline values: CDR1 MDHEN, CDR2 SYDVKM. The ends were cut back, 6 bases at V and 7 bases at J, with 15 bases in the middle. This CDR3 has 13 residues. The CDR3 sequence: CASRWGVLSEAFF. The CDR3 DNA reads TGTGCCAGCAGGTGGGGGGTTTTGAGTGAAGCTTTCTTT.

The genes are TRBV2 and TRBJ1-6; D gene ambiguous. CDR1 is SNHLY and CDR2 is FYNNEI in the germline V gene. The CDR3 sequence is 15 residues long. V lost 0 bases to trimming and J lost 8 bases, with 11 bases between them. The CDR3 coding sequence is TGTGCCAGCAGTGAAGCGACGGGGAGACATTCACCCCTCCACTTT. Amino acid sequence: CASSEATGRHSPLHF.

This CDR3 reads CASSSAGGTHEQYF. The CDR3 DNA reads as TGTGCCAGCAGTTCAGCGGGAGGGACACACGAGCAGTACTTC. The chain joins TRBV6-2 or TRBV6-3 to TRBJ2-7; 10 bases are shared with TRBD2. Trimming at V came to 4 bases and at J to 5 bases, leaving 5 bases not matched to a gene. Looked up from germline, CDR1 is MNHEY and CDR2 is SVGEGT. The CDR3 sequence is 14 residues long.

The chain couples TRBV28 to TRBJ2-2; 7 bases are shared with TRBD1. The junction had 5 bases not matched to a gene; V was cut back by 10 bases and J by 6 bases. Looked up from germline, CDR1 is MDHEN and CDR2 is SYDVKM. The CDR3 has 12 amino acids. DNA for the CDR3: TGTGCCACAAGGGGGCTCGCCGGGGAGCTGTTTTTT. Encoded protein: CATRGLAGELFF. The full variable domain, in which reference TRBV28 and TRBJ2-2 provide the parts outside the CDR3, is DVKVTQSSRYLVKRTGEKVFLECVQDMDHENMFWYRQDPGLGLRLIYFSYDVKMKEKGDIPEGYSVSREKKERFSLILESASTNQTSMYLCATRGLAGELFFGEGSRLTVL.

The rearrangement joins TRBV12-3 or TRBV12-4 to TRBJ1-1; a possible D gene is TRBD1 (5 bases). This CDR3 is built from 13 residues. Trimming pared 5 bases from V and 5 bases from J, leaving 12 bases between. CDR3 bases: TGTGCCAGCAGTCAGCAGGGTCGGACTGAAGCTTTCTTT. It translates to CASSQQGRTEAFF.

The chain carries TRBV3-1 (or the pseudogene TRBV3-2) and TRBJ2-7, with TRBD1 matching 7 bases. The junction had 13 bases not matched to a gene; V was cut back by 6 bases and J by 2 bases. CDR1 LGHDT and CDR2 YNNKEL come from the germline V gene (reference sequence). The CDR3 has 16 residues. The CDR3 is CASSKVPVGTAYEQYF. Written as DNA, the CDR3 is TGTGCCAGCAGTAAGGTTCCCGTGGGGACAGCCTACGAGCAGTACTTC.

The J gene is TRBJ2-1, the V gene TRBV27; 14 bases fit TRBD2. Germline V gene sequence: CDR1 MNHEY, CDR2 SMNVEV (reference sequence). V was pared by 5 bases and J by 4 bases, with 1 base of the junction left unmatched. The CDR3 is 15 residues long. The DNA of the CDR3 is TGTGCCAGCAGTCGACTAGCGGGAGGGTACAATGAGCAGTTCTTC. Encoded protein: CASSRLAGGYNEQFF.

The gene calls are TRBV28 and TRBJ1-5; D uncertain. The CDR3 loop spans 13 amino acids. CDR1 and CDR2 from the germline V gene are MDHEN and SYDVKM. V dropped 7 bases and J dropped 7 bases, with 14 bases sitting between them. This chain's CDR3 is CASIPIRGQPQHF. The CDR3 nucleotides are TGTGCCAGCATTCCCATACGGGGACAGCCCCAGCATTTT.

The V gene is TRBV19, the J gene TRBJ1-2, with 7 bases identical to TRBD1. The CDR3 is 14 amino acids. J was trimmed by 2 bases and V by 7 bases; bases with no gene match: 7. Germline loops: CDR1 LNHDA, CDR2 SQIVND (reference sequence). The CDR3 protein is CASTGTVSNYGYTF. CDR3 nucleotides: TGTGCCAGTACGGGGACAGTTTCAAACTATGGCTACACCTTC.

The chain carries TRBV27 and TRBJ2-1; 10 nucleotides match TRBD2. CDR1 is MNHEY and CDR2 is SMNVEV in the germline V gene (reference sequence). V lost 5 bases, J lost 10 bases, and 17 bases stayed unmatched. CDR3 length: 17 amino acids. The CDR3 DNA reads TGTGCCAGCAGTAACCCCTACGAGCGGGAGGGCCCAAGGGAGCAGTTCTTC. Translated: CASSNPYEREGPREQFF.

The chain combines TRBV30 with TRBJ2-7; 9 bases are shared with TRBD1. Per the germline V gene, CDR1 is GTSNPN and CDR2 is SVGIG (reference sequence). This CDR3 is 14 amino acids long. V shed 4 bases, J shed 3 bases, and the junction held 7 bases outside the gene matches. The CDR3 coding sequence is TGTGCCTGGACGCGACAGGGGGGTAGCTACGAGCAGTACTTC. It encodes CAWTRQGGSYEQYF.

This rearrangement joins TRBV7-2 to TRBJ2-5, with 11 positions matching TRBD2. This CDR3 spans 14 amino acids. Unmatched junction bases numbered 8, after V lost 9 bases and J lost 5 bases. CDR1 SGHTA and CDR2 FQGNSA come from the germline V gene. The CDR3 bases are TGTGCCAGTGGCTCTAGCGGGAGGTGGGAGACCCAGTACTTC. It codes for CASGSSGRWETQYF.

This chain joins TRBV29-1 and TRBJ2-3, with TRBD2 matching 8 bases. The CDR3 runs 14 residues. CDR1 is SQVTM and CDR2 is ANQGSEA in the germline V gene. The V gene end was trimmed by 6 bases and the J gene end by 1 base; junction bases not matched to a gene: 6. The CDR3 loop is CSVAGEFGTDTQYF. CDR3 DNA: TGCAGCGTAGCGGGAGAATTTGGCACAGATACGCAGTATTTT.

The chain employs TRBV18 and TRBJ2-3; the D gene is possibly TRBD1 (5 bases). V lost 5 bases, J lost 0 bases, and 6 bases lay in between. CDR1 is KGHSH, CDR2 LQKENI, per germline. There are 13 residues in the CDR3. The CDR3 spells CASSDRSTDTQYF. CDR3 nucleotides: TGTGCCAGCTCAGACAGAAGCACAGATACGCAGTATTTT.

The V call is TRBV13, the J call TRBJ1-3; maybe TRBD1 (6 bases). The V end lost 8 bases, the J end lost 4 bases, and 15 bases lay between the germline ends. The length of the CDR3 is 14 residues. Germline V gene data show CDR1 as PRHDT and CDR2 as FYEKMQ (reference sequence). CDR3 DNA sequence: TGTGCCAGCTTCCCCACAGGGTTGGGAAACACCATATATTTT. Translated, it gives CASFPTGLGNTIYF.

This clone was picked up one time. The chain uses TRBV28 and TRBJ1-3; possibly TRBD1 for D (5 bases). Between the trimmed V and J ends, which lost 9 bases and 2 bases, there was a span of 11 bases. Germline CDR1 and CDR2: MDHEN and SYDVKM. The CDR3 has 13 residues. CDR3 coding DNA: TGTGCCAGTCATCAGGGAACTGGAAACACCATATATTTT. It is translated as CASHQGTGNTIYF.

This chain connects TRBV11-3 to TRBJ2-2, with 11 bases fitting TRBD2. The ends lost 5 bases at V and 4 bases at J; junction bases unmatched: 6. This CDR3 has 16 amino acids. Germline V lookup: CDR1 SGHNT, CDR2 YENEEA. CDR3 region: CASSPVGLAATGELFF. As DNA, the CDR3 is TGTGCCAGCAGCCCGGTGGGACTAGCGGCCACCGGGGAGCTGTTTTTT.

The chain joins TRBV6-5 to TRBJ2-2; 15 bases are a match to TRBD2. The CDR3 totals 15 residues. The V gene end was trimmed by 6 bases and the J gene end by 5 bases; junction bases not matched to a gene: 1. CDR1 and CDR2 (germline): MNHEY, SVGAGI. CDR3 residues: CASRGTSGRTGELFF. The CDR3, as DNA: TGTGCCAGCAGGGGGACTAGCGGGAGGACCGGGGAGCTGTTTTTT.

The chain recombines TRBV30 with TRBJ1-1, with TRBD1 matching 9 bases. V lost 8 bases, J lost 11 bases, and 3 bases stayed unmatched. CDR1 GTSNPN and CDR2 SVGIG come from the germline V gene (reference sequence). The CDR3 totals 9 residues. The CDR3: CAGQGFAFF. The CDR3, as DNA: TGTGCCGGACAGGGGTTTGCTTTCTTT.

The chain is built from TRBV9 and TRBJ2-7, with a possible D match to TRBD1 (6 bases). The CDR3 is 15 amino acids. Trimming removed 0 bases at V and 2 bases at J, with 12 bases between. Germline CDR1 and CDR2: SGDLS and YYNGEE. CDR3: CASSVEGHNAYEQYF. Here the CDR3 DNA reads TGTGCCAGCAGCGTAGAGGGACACAACGCCTACGAGCAGTACTTC. The variable domain in full, with the rest retrieved from reference TRBV9 and TRBJ2-7, is DSGVTQTPKHLITATGQRVTLRCSPRSGDLSVYWYQQSLDQGLQFLIQYYNGEERAKGNILERFSAQQFPDLHSELNLSSLELGDSALYFCASSVEGHNAYEQYFGPGTRLTVT.

In its sample, this clone was seen many times. V is TRBV6-2 or TRBV6-3 and J is TRBJ2-3, with D perhaps matching TRBD1 (5 bases). The CDR3 totals 16 residues. CDR1 is MNHEY, CDR2 SVGEGT, per germline. V lost 0 bases to trimming and J lost 2 bases, with 12 bases between them. The CDR3 loop reads CASSYSTDRHTDTQYF. For the CDR3, the DNA is TGTGCCAGCAGTTACTCGACAGATAGACACACAGATACGCAGTATTTT.

The rearrangement joins TRBV11-2 to TRBJ2-7; 7 bases are a match to TRBD2. Looked up from germline, CDR1 is SGHAT and CDR2 is FQNNGV. The CDR3 has 14 residues. The ends lost 5 bases at V and 6 bases at J; junction bases unmatched: 10. The CDR3 region is CASSRTRVGIEQYF. CDR3 bases: TGTGCCAGCAGCAGGACTAGAGTAGGTATCGAGCAGTACTTC.

The chain has TRBV7-9 and TRBJ2-7; tentative D call: TRBD1 (6 bases). Between the trimmed V and J ends, which lost 5 bases and 2 bases, there was a span of 19 bases. The CDR3 has 16 amino acids. Germline V lookup: CDR1 SEHNR, CDR2 FQNEAQ (reference sequence). The CDR3 is CASSRKGGEGPYEQYF. The CDR3 DNA follows: TGTGCCAGCAGCCGAAAAGGGGGAGAGGGCCCCTACGAGCAGTACTTC.

The chain recombines TRBV6-6 with TRBJ2-6, with D possibly matching TRBD1 (6 bases). Germline V gene sequence: CDR1 MNHNY, CDR2 SVGAGI (reference sequence). There are 18 residues in the CDR3. V lost 5 bases and J lost 0, with 17 bases in between. CDR3 sequence (DNA): TGTGCCAGCAGTCCAGGCCAACTGACAGGCTCTGGGGCCAACGTCCTGACTTTC. This gives the protein CASSPGQLTGSGANVLTF.

J is TRBJ2-1 and V is TRBV5-1, with D possibly TRBD2 on 6 matching bases. With 4 bases removed from V and 0 bases from J, the gap between germline ends came to 14 bases. The CDR3 spans 16 residues. Germline V CDR1 and CDR2: SGHRS, YFSETQ. The CDR3 loop is CASSPSSAASYNEQFF. The CDR3 DNA is TGCGCCAGCAGCCCTTCTAGCGCTGCCTCCTACAATGAGCAGTTCTTC.

The chain uses TRBV13 and TRBJ2-7, with D possibly being TRBD1 (5 bases). Trimming cost V 5 bases and J 6 bases, with 14 bases left between them. The CDR3 runs to 13 residues. Germline-derived CDR1 and CDR2 are PRHDT and FYEKMQ (reference sequence). The CDR3 region is CASSLRQNREQYF. As DNA, the CDR3 is TGTGCCAGCAGCCTTAGACAGAATCGCGAGCAGTACTTC.

The J gene is TRBJ2-7, the V gene TRBV6-6; a possible D gene is TRBD1 (5 bases). This CDR3 contains 12 residues. Per germline, CDR1 MNHNY and CDR2 SVGAGI (reference sequence). Trimming shortened V by 5 bases and J by 1 base, and 6 bases separated the two germline ends. DNA for the CDR3: TGTGCCAGCAGTGACAGATCCTACGAGCAGTACTTC. It is translated as CASSDRSYEQYF.